What follows describes a single T cell receptor (beta chain). Trimming took 2 bases from V and 7 from J, leaving 12 bases between them. The CDR3 is 13 amino acids. CDR1 WNHNN and CDR2 SYGVQD come from the germline V gene (reference sequence). As originally analysed: Amplifying reference gene primers gave estimates of nucleated cell counts. The repertoire was sequenced with immunoSEQ multiplex PCR; TCRdb's copy has only in-frame clones and lacks some. Clone size and V and J calls were adopted from that table, with D and trimming inferred from the DNA. The sample has roughly 150,000 clones, approximately 80% seen once. These data come from a study of blood T cell repertoires in COVID-19.

The chain recombines TRBV10-1 with TRBJ2-7; D perhaps matches TRBD1 (6 bases). Sequencing was performed on peripheral blood. This TCR was sampled from a woman between 50 and 59 years old with acute or convalescent COVID-19. CDR3 DNA: TGCGCCAGCAGTGAGGCAGGGGCTTTGGAGCAGTACTTC. Its translation is CASSEAGALEQYF.